This TCR beta chain was obtained from a study of blood T cells in healthy people across ages. Trimming pared 8 bases from V and 1 base from J, leaving 11 bases between. Germline-derived CDR1 and CDR2 are MNHEY and SVGEGT. CDR3 length: 13 amino acids. The authors ran a second PCR of about 6 to 11 cycles using a sample-barcoded 5' primer and a J-beta primer mix. MiXCR, applied by TCRdb to the 5' RACE reads, yields one record per CDR3 protein. The sample carries approximately 700,000 distinct CDR3 sequences, approximately 30% recorded once. This clonotype was seen ten or more times. The sequenced sample was blood. The clonotype was recovered from a woman aged 80 or over in good health. This chain uses TRBV6-2 or TRBV6-3 with TRBJ2-5; a weak D match, TRBD2 (6 bases). The CDR3 spells CASAVGGQETQYF. CDR3 coding DNA: TGTGCCAGCGCTGTCGGGGGCCAAGAGACCCAGTACTTC.